These T cell receptor beta chains were read from a single sample in a study of vaccination and CD4 T cells after COVID-19. TCRdb re-called the PCR reads with MiXCR, one entry per CDR3 protein. The top ten hold 0.9% to 1.2% of the sample, which has some 16,000 distinct CDR3 sequences, 66% seen once. The source material was CD4+ T cells from blood, sampled after SARS-CoV-2 vaccination. Every receptor here comes from a human donor who had recovered from COVID-19. Each CDR3 is given with its conserved first and last residue. D genes are given only for firm matches. Where a row states a size, it is once, few, many or the class of an expanded clone; other rows omit it.

>TRBJ2-2|.|TRBV20-1|.
CSARDIGIDGELFF
TGCAGTGCTAGAGATATCGGGATCGACGGGGAGCTGTTTTTT
>TRBJ2-2|.|TRBV6-5|.
CASSYGAENTGELFF
TGTGCCAGCAGTTATGGGGCGGAGAACACCGGGGAGCTGTTTTTT
>TRBJ2-3|.|TRBV7-9|.
CASSSSGTDTQYF
TGTGCCAGCAGTTCAAGCGGCACAGATACGCAGTATTTT
>TRBJ1-1|.|TRBV20-1|.
CSATPTGGTEAFF
TGCAGTGCTACACCAACAGGCGGCACTGAAGCTTTCTTT
>TRBJ2-2|few|TRBV20-1|.
CSASNANTGELFF
TGCAGTGCTTCCAACGCGAACACCGGGGAGCTGTTTTTT
>TRBJ2-7|once|TRBV12-3/TRBV12-4|TRBD2
CASSLALGQGRLAGVYEQYF
TGTGCCAGCAGTTTAGCCCTCGGACAGGGTCGGCTAGCGGGAGTGTACGAGCAGTACTTC
>TRBJ2-1|.|TRBV7-6|TRBD2
CASSILAGGSIEQFF
TGTGCCAGCAGCATACTAGCGGGAGGATCTATTGAGCAGTTCTTC
>TRBJ2-3|.|TRBV24-1|.
CATSDPTLGPGSDTQYF
TGTGCCACCAGTGATCCCACGTTGGGACCGGGGTCAGATACGCAGTATTTT
>TRBJ1-6|once|TRBV6-5|.
CASSYSKGTLGSPLHF
TGTGCCAGCAGTTACTCGAAAGGGACACTAGGCTCACCCCTCCACTTT
>TRBJ2-4|.|TRBV2|TRBD2
CASSLAGGLPGGYF
TGTGCCAGCAGCCTAGCGGGAGGCCTCCCGGGTGGGTACTTC
>TRBJ2-2|.|TRBV24-1|TRBD1
CATSRRGQGGTGELFF
TGTGCCACCAGTCGCCGGGGACAGGGGGGCACCGGGGAGCTGTTTTTT
>TRBJ1-6|few|TRBV6-1|.
CASSRRDSPLHF
TGTGCCAGCAGTCGTAGGGATTCACCCCTCCACTTT
>TRBJ2-1|.|TRBV20-1|TRBD2
CSAKIGALAGGGNEQFF
TGCAGTGCCAAGATTGGGGCCCTAGCGGGAGGGGGCAATGAGCAGTTCTTC
>TRBJ2-7|.|TRBV20-1|.
CSATFGRHEQYF
TGCAGTGCTACTTTCGGGAGACACGAGCAGTACTTC
>TRBJ2-2|.|TRBV28|TRBD1
CASRTGEESTGELFF
TGTGCCAGCAGAACAGGGGAAGAGAGCACCGGGGAGCTGTTTTTT